Given below is one T cell receptor (beta chain) in context. As yet, its antigen is unknown. CDR3 length equals 14 residues. Germline V gene sequence: CDR1 SGHTA, CDR2 FQGTGA. V lost 3 bases to trimming and J lost 7 bases; unmatched junction nucleotides: 3. The data were obtained in a study of OX40 agonist ivuxolimab in advanced cancers. Study as a whole: Ivuxolimab, an antibody that agonizes OX40 (CD134), was administered to the patients. Study observations and caveats: In CD8+ T cells, expanded clones were on average more numerous than in CD4+.

Data came from immunoSEQ multiplex PCR; TCRdb stores just in-frame clones and leaves some out. The sample lists tens of thousands of clones, about 85% occurring once. This clonotype was obtained from an adult with an advanced solid tumor such as melanoma, head and neck, liver or kidney cancer. The sample was CD4+ or CD8+ T cells sorted from blood, taken in a trial of the OX40 agonist ivuxolimab. The chain uses TRBV7-3 and TRBJ1-6; 7 nucleotides line up with TRBD1. Written as DNA, the CDR3 is TGTGCCAGCAGCTTTGGGACAGCCAATTCACCCCTCCACTTT. It codes for CASSFGTANSPLHF.